The entry that follows covers one T cell receptor beta chain sequence. Per the authors' pipeline: Counts of nucleated cells, estimated from reference gene primer amplification, were obtained. Profiled with immunoSEQ multiplex PCR; TCRdb holds only in-frame clones, not every one. The V and J calls and clone size were taken over from that table, and D and trimming were inferred from the DNA. The top ten hold about 4.8% of the sample, which has 200,000 or so clones, roughly four fifths seen once. These data belong to a study of blood T cell repertoires in COVID-19. Participant age was 18 to 89 years, and participants resided in roughly 25 US areas. Participants had their cohort set by participant-reported clinical history. The CDR3 contains 15 residues. Trimming took off 5 bases at V and 4 bases at J, with 15 bases between the two ends. In germline, CDR1 is MNHEY, CDR2 SMNVEV (reference sequence).

Input material: PBMCs or T cells enriched from blood (not recorded which). The chain uses TRBV27 and TRBJ2-1; D perhaps matches TRBD2 (5 bases). This clonotype originated in a woman aged 45 to 65 who had been exposed to COVID-19. The CDR3 DNA sequence: TGTGCCAGCAGTCTTTTAGGACTTTTGTACAATGAGCAGTTCTTC. Translating it yields CASSLLGLLYNEQFF.